This T cell receptor beta chain is drawn from a study of beta chain features in type 1 diabetes. Study context: In age, gender and cell yields, patients were similar to healthy donors. Cells sorted and examined across all samples totaled almost 110 million. Whole-study results and caveats: More deletions and fewer insertions at VDJ junctions were found in patients with type 1 diabetes. Moderate but significant shortening of TCRB CDR3s was recorded in all four CD4+ subsets from Type 1 diabetes patients.

Germline loops: CDR1 SGHAT, CDR2 FQNNGV. The CDR3 is made up of 18 amino acids. The trim removed 3 bases at V and 3 bases at J, leaving 9 bases unmatched. Turning to this clone: Its antigen is as yet unknown.

The investigators reverse transcribed all of the isolated RNA, so they sequenced expressed TCRB transcripts. The average output of naive, central memory and regulatory T cell samples was a few million reads. TCRdb keeps only in-frame clones here, not all; method: immunoSEQ multiplex PCR. The table lists 550,000 to 850,000 clones, under 15% of them singletons. The rearrangement uses TRBV11-2 and TRBJ2-1, with TRBD2 identical over 12 bases. The TCR comes from a man between 18 and 29 years old with type 1 diabetes. Material for sequencing was naive CD4+ T cells from blood. CDR3: CASSLATSGGPYYNEQFF. CDR3 nucleotides: TGTGCCAGCAGCTTGGCGACTAGCGGGGGCCCATACTACAATGAGCAGTTCTTC.